A single sample gave rise to the 26 T cell receptor beta chains below, sequenced in a study of vaccination effects on CD4 cells after COVID-19. Only in-frame clones appear in the TCRdb table, and some are missing; sequencing was by immunoSEQ multiplex PCR. The table records some 50,000 clones, around 74% of them present only once. When less than 13 days of culture had elapsed, CD4+ T cells were isolated. It was between March and December 2020 that the person had a SARS-CoV-2 infection confirmed by PCR. Participants got two doses of BNT162b2 or mRNA-1273 vaccine. These receptors have no known antigen. The sequences come from CD4+ T cells from PBMCs cultured without peptide, collected after COVID-19 vaccination. The receptors derive from a human donor who had a prior SARS-CoV-2 infection.

The V and J genes are TRBV3-1 (or the pseudogene TRBV3-2) and TRBJ1-2; D unclear. This CDR3 is 12 amino acids long. CDR1 and CDR2 from the germline V gene are LGHDT and YNNKEL (reference sequence). V shed 0 bases and J shed 5 bases, with 4 bases lying between them. Here the CDR3 reads CASSQERYGYTF. The CDR3 DNA sequence: TGTGCCAGCAGCCAAGAACGGTATGGCTACACCTTC.

The V gene is TRBV29-1, the J gene TRBJ2-5; D gene uncertain. This CDR3 region has 12 residues. From germline, CDR1 is SQVTM and CDR2 ANQGSEA. The V and J ends lost 4 bases and 0 bases respectively, with 6 bases between them. For the CDR3, the DNA is TGCAGCGTTGGGCCAGACCAAGAGACCCAGTACTTC. It encodes CSVGPDQETQYF.

This chain uses TRBV2 with TRBJ2-3; possible D gene TRBD1, 5 bases. CDR1 and CDR2 (germline): SNHLY, FYNNEI. Trimming removed 8 bases from V and 6 bases from J, with 21 bases in between. There are 15 residues in the CDR3. CDR3 DNA sequence: TGTGCCAGCTCCCTAATCCAGGGTTCAGGGGATACGCAGTATTTT. Translation: CASSLIQGSGDTQYF. Based on the CDR3 plus reference TRBV2 and TRBJ2-3, the full variable domain is EPEVTQTPSHQVTQMGQEVILRCVPISNHLYFYWYRQILGQKVEFLVSFYNNEISEKSEIFDDQFSVERPDGSNFTLKIRSTKLEDSAMYFCASSLIQGSGDTQYFGPGTRLTVL.

The chain recombines TRBV20-1 with TRBJ2-7; no clear D. The germline CDR1 and CDR2 sequences are DFQATT and SNEGSKA (reference sequence). Trimming took off 3 bases at V and 3 bases at J, with 12 bases between the two ends. CDR3 size: 13 residues. The CDR3 bases are TGCAGTGCTAGTCTAGACACATACTACGAGCAGTACTTC. Protein: CSASLDTYYEQYF.

The chain links TRBV5-5 to TRBJ2-5; D not certain. The germline V gene has CDR1 SGHKS and CDR2 YYEKEE (reference sequence). The CDR3 is 14 residues long. V shed 5 bases and J shed 5 bases, with 16 bases lying between them. CDR3 in DNA: TGTGCCAGCAGTCCCGAACCCAGCCGGGAGACCCAGTACTTC. It yields the protein CASSPEPSRETQYF.

The chain combines TRBV7-8 with TRBJ1-5; 7 bases map to TRBD1. CDR1 and CDR2 from the germline V gene are SGHVS and FQNEAQ. The CDR3 covers 15 residues. Losses at the gene ends were 6 bases for V and 7 bases for J; bases not matched to a gene: 12. The CDR3 reads CASSLTRDRWQPQHF. For the CDR3, the DNA is TGTGCCAGCAGTTTGACACGGGACAGATGGCAGCCCCAGCATTTT.

The chain combines TRBV20-1 with TRBJ1-5; a possible D gene is TRBD1 (5 bases). The CDR3 runs to 17 residues. Germline V gene data show CDR1 as DFQATT and CDR2 as SNEGSKA (reference sequence). V lost 3 bases and J lost 0, with 18 bases in between. CDR3 DNA: TGCAGTGCTAGTACGTTCCGGGGGGGGTATAGCAATCAGCCCCAGCATTTT. Its protein is CSASTFRGGYSNQPQHF.

This clone was detected only a few times. The rearrangement links TRBV7-9 to TRBJ2-3; D call uncertain. This CDR3 has 12 amino acids. V lost 2 bases and J lost 3, with 3 bases in between. Germline V gene data show CDR1 as SEHNR and CDR2 as FQNEAQ (reference sequence). The chain's CDR3 is CASSLSTDTQYF. The CDR3 DNA follows: TGTGCCAGCAGCTTATCTACAGATACGCAGTATTTT.

The gene calls are TRBV7-9 and TRBJ2-1; D is perhaps TRBD2 (6 bases). CDR3 length: 13 amino acids. Germline loops: CDR1 SEHNR, CDR2 FQNEAQ (reference sequence). With 6 bases removed from V and 9 bases from J, the gap between germline ends came to 15 bases. CDR3 residues: CASSLTLASEQFF. For the CDR3, the DNA is TGTGCCAGCAGTCTAACACTAGCAAGTGAGCAGTTCTTC. Combining the CDR3 with reference TRBV7-9 and TRBJ2-1 gives the whole variable domain DTGVSQNPRHKITKRGQNVTFRCDPISEHNRLYWYRQTLGQGPEFLTYFQNEAQLEKSRLLSDRFSAERPKGSFSTLEIQRTEQGDSAMYLCASSLTLASEQFFGPGTRLTVL.

This sequence joins TRBV18 and TRBJ1-1; D is unclear. CDR3 length: 15 residues. Trimming removed 0 bases at V and 4 bases at J, with 12 bases between. Per the germline V gene, CDR1 is KGHSH and CDR2 is LQKENI. CDR3 sequence: CASSPPLGRTTEAFF. DNA of the CDR3: TGTGCCAGCTCACCACCGTTGGGTCGTACCACTGAAGCTTTCTTT.

The chain couples TRBV2 to TRBJ1-2; 10 bases map to TRBD1. The germline gives CDR1 SNHLY, CDR2 FYNNEI. The CDR3 has 16 amino acids. V dropped 6 bases and J dropped 6; count of bases not matched to a gene: 13. The DNA of the CDR3 is TGTGCCAGCAGGGAGAACCGGGACAGGGGTATACATGGCTACACCTTC. Translating it yields CASRENRDRGIHGYTF.

This clone was seen only a few times. V and J are TRBV30 and TRBJ1-6; no clear D. The V end lost 0 bases, the J end lost 7 bases, and 7 bases lay between the germline ends. The CDR3 contains 13 residues. Germline values: CDR1 GTSNPN, CDR2 SVGIG (reference sequence). The CDR3 DNA sequence: TGTGCCTGGAGTGTACGGGCCAATTCACCCCTCCACTTT. This sequence encodes CAWSVRANSPLHF.

This chain joins TRBV12-5 and TRBJ2-5, with D hard to call. V was trimmed by 2 bases and J by 5 bases, leaving 24 bases between them. CDR1 is LGHNT, CDR2 FRNRAP, per germline. This CDR3 has 18 amino acids. In nucleotides, the CDR3 is TGTGCTAGTGGTTTGTCCGAAGGGTCCCTAACTCGTAGGGAGACCCAGTACTTC. It codes for CASGLSEGSLTRRETQYF.

The gene calls are TRBV27 and TRBJ2-3; no firm D call. Germline CDR1 is MNHEY and CDR2 is SMNVEV (reference sequence). Trimming took 0 bases from V and 9 from J, leaving 10 bases between them. The CDR3 consists of 13 residues. The CDR3 loop is CASSLSNRGTQYF. CDR3 bases: TGTGCCAGCAGTTTATCCAACAGAGGCACGCAGTATTTT.

The genes are TRBV7-2 and TRBJ2-5; D not certain. Trimming removed 5 bases from V and 0 bases from J, with 13 bases in between. In germline, CDR1 is SGHTA, CDR2 FQGNSA. This CDR3 is built from 15 residues. The CDR3 region has the DNA TGTGCCAGCAGCGGGTCCCGCACCTACCAAGAGACCCAGTACTTC. Translation: CASSGSRTYQETQYF.

The sample holds one count of this clone. The chain combines TRBV6-5 with TRBJ1-1, with 8 bases aligning to TRBD1. The ends lost 3 bases at V and 1 base at J; junction bases unmatched: 4. The CDR3 consists of 15 residues. Germline CDR1 and CDR2: MNHEY and SVGAGI. In DNA form, the CDR3 reads TGTGCCAGCAGTTATCCCGGGACAGGGAACACTGAAGCTTTCTTT. As protein: CASSYPGTGNTEAFF.

The V and J genes are TRBV28 and TRBJ1-1, with D hard to call. The CDR3 extends over 14 amino acids. V was trimmed by 5 bases and J by 5 bases, leaving 15 bases between them. CDR1 MDHEN and CDR2 SYDVKM come from the germline V gene. CDR3 in DNA: TGTGCCAGCAGTGCGCCGGGCTGGGGAACTGAAGCTTTCTTT. It yields the protein CASSAPGWGTEAFF. Complete variable domain (other parts from reference TRBV28 and TRBJ1-1): DVKVTQSSRYLVKRTGEKVFLECVQDMDHENMFWYRQDPGLGLRLIYFSYDVKMKEKGDIPEGYSVSREKKERFSLILESASTNQTSMYLCASSAPGWGTEAFFGQGTRLTVV.

The V and J genes are TRBV19 and TRBJ2-3; 8 bases agree with TRBD2. CDR1 and CDR2 from the germline V gene are LNHDA and SQIVND (reference sequence). V shed 4 bases, J shed 6 bases, and the junction held 6 bases outside the gene matches. The CDR3 consists of 14 residues. The CDR3 DNA follows: TGTGCCAGTAGTAGCAAGCGGGGGCGGGATACGCAGTATTTT. Translated: CASSSKRGRDTQYF. Drawing the rest from reference TRBV19 and TRBJ2-3, the complete variable domain is DGGITQSPKYLFRKEGQNVTLSCEQNLNHDAMYWYRQDPGQGLRLIYYSQIVNDFQKGDIAEGYSVSREKKESFPLTVTSAQKNPTAFYLCASSSKRGRDTQYFGPGTRLTVL.

CDR3 DNA: TGCGCCAGCAGCCAATCCTCGGGCCTAGCTAACTATGGCTACACCTTC. As protein: CASSQSSGLANYGYTF. The rearrangement links TRBV4-1 to TRBJ1-2; D not certain. The CDR3 extends over 16 amino acids. CDR1 and CDR2 from the germline V gene are MGHRA and YSYEKL. V shed 2 bases and J shed 0 bases, with 13 bases lying between them.

This CDR3 reads CASLGEGQGDTGELFF. CDR3 nucleotide sequence: TGTGCCAGCCTGGGCGAGGGACAGGGAGACACCGGGGAGCTGTTTTTT. The chain is built from TRBV2 and TRBJ2-2; TRBD1 matches 9 bases. V shed 8 bases, J shed 3 bases, and the junction held 10 bases outside the gene matches. CDR1 and CDR2 from the germline V gene are SNHLY and FYNNEI. The CDR3 consists of 16 residues.

The chain is built from TRBV5-4 and TRBJ2-1; D remains ambiguous. CDR3 length: 13 amino acids. Trimming stripped 0 bases from V and 6 bases from J, with 7 bases between. Looked up from germline, CDR1 is SGHNT and CDR2 is YYREEE (reference sequence). CDR3 residues: CASSLGRRNEQFF. CDR3 DNA sequence: TGTGCCAGCAGCTTGGGGCGCCGCAATGAGCAGTTCTTC.

This clone was detected only once. The chain joins TRBV24-1 to TRBJ2-1; D call uncertain. The CDR3 is 11 amino acids. Trimming removed 8 bases at V and 5 bases at J, with 6 bases between. CDR1 and CDR2 from the germline V gene are KGHDR and SFDVKD. The chain's CDR3 is CATNDHNEQFF. The CDR3 nucleotides read TGTGCCACCAACGACCACAATGAGCAGTTCTTC.

This clone has just one count. The J gene is TRBJ1-1, the V gene TRBV5-6; D call uncertain. Trimming left V 0 bases short and J 9 bases short, with 9 bases between. Germline V gives CDR1 SGHDT, CDR2 YYEEEE. The CDR3 is made up of 12 amino acids. The CDR3 nucleotides read TGTGCCAGCAGCTTGGTCGGGTGGCAAGCTTTCTTT. Amino acid sequence: CASSLVGWQAFF. The full variable domain, rest sourced from reference TRBV5-6 and TRBJ1-1, is DAGVTQSPTHLIKTRGQQVTLRCSPKSGHDTVSWYQQALGQGPQFIFQYYEEEERQRGNFPDRFSGHQFPNYSSELNVNALLLGDSALYLCASSLVGWQAFFGQGTRLTVV.

Points on this clone: A read error may produce the germline difference seen at one junction end. The chain has TRBV7-7 and TRBJ2-5; D might be TRBD1 or TRBD2, each matching 5 bases. Germline assignment: CDR1 SSHAT and CDR2 FNYEAQ (reference sequence). The CDR3 contains 13 residues. The CDR3 sequence is CASSKGTKETQYF. The CDR3 nucleotides read TGTGCTAGCAGCAAGGGGACCAAAGAGACCCAGTACTTC.

The chain has TRBV7-2 and TRBJ1-2; D gene uncertain. CDR3 length: 13 residues. In germline, CDR1 is SGHTA, CDR2 FQGNSA. V dropped 5 bases and J dropped 5 bases, with 12 bases sitting between them. CDR3 region: CASSVSGQYGYTF. CDR3 in DNA: TGTGCCAGCAGCGTATCCGGCCAATATGGCTACACCTTC. Using reference TRBV7-2 and TRBJ1-2 for the parts outside the CDR3, the full variable domain is GAGVSQSPSNKVTEKGKDVELRCDPISGHTALYWYRQSLGQGLEFLIYFQGNSAPDKSGLPSDRFSAERTGGSVSTLTIQRTQQEDSAVYLCASSVSGQYGYTFGSGTRLTVV.

CDR3 nucleotide sequence: TGTGCCAGCAGTTTAGAACTAGCGGGAGCCGGGGAGCTGTTTTTT. Its protein is CASSLELAGAGELFF. This sequence joins TRBV28 and TRBJ2-2, with 11 nucleotides matching TRBD2. Germline V CDR1 and CDR2: MDHEN, SYDVKM. V gave up 2 bases and J gave up 6 bases; unmatched junction bases: 2. CDR3 length equals 15 residues.